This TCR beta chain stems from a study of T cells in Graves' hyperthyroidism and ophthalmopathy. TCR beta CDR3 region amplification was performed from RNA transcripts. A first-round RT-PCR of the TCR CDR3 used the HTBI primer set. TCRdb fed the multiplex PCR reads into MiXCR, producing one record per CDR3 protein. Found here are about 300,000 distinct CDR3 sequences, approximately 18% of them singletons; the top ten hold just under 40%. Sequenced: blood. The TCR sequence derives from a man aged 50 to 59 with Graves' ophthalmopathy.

CDR3 DNA: TGTGCCACCACATCCCAATCCTACAATGAGCAGTTCTTC. The encoded protein is CATTSQSYNEQFF. The chain employs TRBV28 and TRBJ2-1; D gene ambiguous. Germline assignment: CDR1 MDHEN and CDR2 SYDVKM. The CDR3 sequence is 13 residues long. The germline V and J ends were trimmed by 10 bases and 1 base, with 11 bases remaining between them.